The clone carrying this T cell receptor beta chain is a singleton in its sample. This specimen belongs to a study of blood T cell repertoires in COVID-19. Study details: There were acute and convalescent COVID-19 samples, and they came from the United States, Italy and Spain. T cells, B-cell-depleted T cells, or PBMCs supplied cDNA or gDNA.

This CDR3 has 22 amino acids. J was trimmed by 0 bases and V by 1 base; bases with no gene match: 11. The V gene's germline CDR1 is MGHRA and CDR2 YSYEKL. Study processing details: Amplification with reference gene primers provided the estimates of nucleated cell counts. Only in-frame clones appear in the TCRdb table, and some are missing; sequencing was by immunoSEQ multiplex PCR. The DNA was the basis for D and trimming; V, J and clone size are from that table. Here the sample spans approximately 130,000 clones, about 83% being singletons. This chain connects TRBV4-1 to TRBJ2-2; 16 bases map to TRBD2. Source material: peripheral blood. The TCR comes from a human donor in a cohort sampled during active COVID-19. The CDR3 protein is CASSQVPPGTSGGVSNTGELFF. The CDR3 coding sequence is TGCGCCAGCAGCCAAGTTCCTCCCGGGACTAGCGGGGGGGTATCGAACACCGGGGAGCTGTTTTTT.